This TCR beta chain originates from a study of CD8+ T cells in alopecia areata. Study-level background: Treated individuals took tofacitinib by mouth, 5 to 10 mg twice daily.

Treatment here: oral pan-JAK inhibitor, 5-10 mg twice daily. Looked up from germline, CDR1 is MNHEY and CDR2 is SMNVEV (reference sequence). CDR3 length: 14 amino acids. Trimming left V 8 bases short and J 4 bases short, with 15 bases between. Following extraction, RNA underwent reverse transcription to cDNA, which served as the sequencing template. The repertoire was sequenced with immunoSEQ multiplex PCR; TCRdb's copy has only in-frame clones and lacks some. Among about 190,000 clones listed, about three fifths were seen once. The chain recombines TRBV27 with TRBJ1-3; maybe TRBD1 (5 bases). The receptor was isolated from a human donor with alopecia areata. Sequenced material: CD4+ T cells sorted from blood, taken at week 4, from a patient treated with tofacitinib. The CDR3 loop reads CASWTSGLGNTIYF. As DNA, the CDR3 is TGTGCCAGCTGGACATCGGGACTCGGAAACACCATATATTTT.